This TCR beta chain appears in the sequencing data of a study of T cells in localized non-small cell lung cancer. Trimming took 5 bases from V and 0 from J, leaving 12 bases between them. CDR3 length equals 15 residues. Germline CDR1 and CDR2: MNHNY and SVGAGI (reference sequence). Data came from immunoSEQ multiplex PCR; TCRdb stores just in-frame clones and leaves some out. Among tens of thousands of clones, 70% to 90% were seen once, and the ten largest hold approximately 22%. Regarding the study as a whole: The study sequenced only one region of the tumor. As a result, intratumor heterogeneity could not be excluded and remains possible. Turning up in adjacent lung were a median roughly 60 of the top 100 tumor clones.

Concerning this clone itself: Antigen specificity is unknown.

This chain links TRBV6-6 with TRBJ2-3; D assignment may be TRBD1 or TRBD2 (6 bases each). The source of this sequence is a man aged 40 to 70 with stage I squamous cell lung carcinoma. The specimen was peripheral blood, collected before any cancer treatment. The CDR3 nucleotides are TGTGCCAGCAGTGGGGGGCAGGGGAGCACAGATACGCAGTATTTT. It specifies CASSGGQGSTDTQYF.